This T cell receptor (beta chain) was sequenced in a study of CD8 T cells in ankylosing spondylitis. This CDR3 comprises 16 residues. V was clipped by 4 bases and J by 5 bases; unmatched bases: 11. TCRdb recomputed calls from the 5' RACE reads with MiXCR, one row per CDR3 protein. This table holds 250,000 to 300,000 distinct CDR3 sequences, 20% found once. The V and J genes are TRBV12-3 or TRBV12-4 and TRBJ2-5, with 9 positions matching TRBD2. Sequenced input: blood, either unsorted or a sorted T cell fraction (not recorded which). This receptor was identified in a male donor with ankylosing spondylitis or in good health (not recorded which). CDR3 residues: CASSSGGRDSRETQYF. In nucleotides, the CDR3 is TGTGCCAGCAGTTCAGGCGGGAGGGACTCCAGGGAGACCCAGTACTTC.